The following is a TCR beta chain sequence with its context. Its antigen remains unknown. Here immunoSEQ multiplex PCR was the method, and the copy in TCRdb shows in-frame clones only, minus some. The sample has about 180,000 clones; 85% to 90% are singletons. CDR3 length equals 17 residues. The germline CDR1 and CDR2 sequences are MRHNA and SNTAGT. V shed 6 bases, J shed 3 bases, and the junction held 14 bases outside the gene matches. The data were taken from a study of T cell responses to AZD1222 COVID-19 vaccine. Study-wide results and limits: Samples come after the peak T cell response, not at day 14.

This sequence originates from an adult in good health. The sequencing used peripheral blood, collected on day 0 of AZD1222 vaccination. The chain has TRBV6-4 and TRBJ1-5; 7 positions agree with TRBD1. In DNA, the CDR3 is TGTGCCAGCAGAAAAAAGCTAGGGACAGAAATCAATCAGCCCCAGCATTTT. This encodes CASRKKLGTEINQPQHF.